Shown below are 27 T cell receptor beta chains from a single sample sequenced in a study of beta chain features in type 1 diabetes. Overall study findings and caveats: All four CD4+ subsets from Type 1 diabetes patients carried moderately but significantly shorter TCRB CDR3s.

These receptors' antigens are unknown. The authors reverse transcribed all of the isolated RNA, so sequencing captured expressed TCRB transcripts. Clones were read by immunoSEQ multiplex PCR, and TCRdb kept only the in-frame ones, dropping some. The sample carries roughly 160,000 clones, roughly 8% recorded once. The sample comprised central memory CD4+ T cells from blood. All receptors derive from a woman between 40 and 55 years old with type 1 diabetes.

This rearrangement joins TRBV4-1 to TRBJ1-4, with 7 bases matching TRBD1. V dropped 5 bases and J dropped 4; count of bases not matched to a gene: 4. The CDR3 consists of 14 residues. The germline V gene encodes CDR1 MGHRA and CDR2 YSYEKL. This CDR3 is CASSAGQYNEKLFF. CDR3 bases: TGCGCCAGCAGCGCGGGACAGTATAATGAAAAACTGTTTTTT.

This clone turned up a few times. The chain employs TRBV7-6 and TRBJ2-1, with TRBD2 matching 11 bases. With 1 base clipped from V and 0 bases from J, the junction kept 8 bases outside the gene matches. Germline values: CDR1 SGHVS, CDR2 FNYEAQ. This CDR3 is built from 19 residues. CDR3 bases: TGTGCCAGCAGCTTAGGGCCTCGACTAGCGGGGCCCTCCTACAATGAGCAGTTCTTC. Protein product: CASSLGPRLAGPSYNEQFF.

This clone has a handful of counts. The chain recombines TRBV18 with TRBJ1-6, with 7 bases fitting TRBD1. This CDR3 has 14 residues. V was clipped by 3 bases and J by 10 bases; unmatched bases: 6. The germline gives CDR1 KGHSH, CDR2 LQKENI. CDR3 DNA sequence: TGTGCCAGCTCACCGGACAGGACGGGCTCACCCCTCCACTTT. Protein: CASSPDRTGSPLHF. Looking up the rest from reference TRBV18 and TRBJ1-6 gives the full variable domain: NAGVMQNPRHLVRRRGQEARLRCSPMKGHSHVYWYRQLPEEGLKFMVYLQKENIIDESGMPKERFSAEFPKEGPSILRIQQVVRGDSAAYFCASSPDRTGSPLHFGNGTRLTVT.

This clone has just a few counts. The chain employs TRBV28 and TRBJ1-2, with TRBD1 identical over 8 bases. CDR1 and CDR2 from the germline V gene are MDHEN and SYDVKM. With V trimmed by 8 bases and J by 4 bases, 12 bases remained unmatched. The CDR3 is 15 residues long. The CDR3 nucleotides are TGTGCCAGCCGCAGACCAGACAGGGGTACCTATGGCTACACCTTC. Encoded protein: CASRRPDRGTYGYTF.

Here the CDR3 DNA reads TGTGCCAGCAGATCACTAGCGGAGCGGGACGAGCAGTACTTC. Translating gives CASRSLAERDEQYF. The V call is TRBV6-5, the J call TRBJ2-7, with 8 nucleotides matching TRBD2. V shed 6 bases, J shed 5 bases, and the junction held 9 bases outside the gene matches. Germline loops: CDR1 MNHEY, CDR2 SVGAGI. CDR3 length: 14 amino acids.

This clone was recorded many times. The CDR3 sequence: CASSLAGTENIQYF. The CDR3 bases are TGTGCCAGCAGCTTGGCCGGGACAGAAAACATTCAGTACTTC. This chain joins TRBV5-6 and TRBJ2-4; TRBD1 agrees at 7 bases. Unmatched junction bases numbered 2, after V lost 0 bases and J lost 5 bases. Germline lookup yields CDR1 SGHDT and CDR2 YYEEEE. CDR3 size: 14 residues.

CDR3 protein: CASSPGQILLGEQYF. In DNA form, the CDR3 reads TGTGCCAGCAGTCCGGGACAGATCCTTCTAGGGGAGCAGTACTTC. The chain carries TRBV6-6 and TRBJ2-7; TRBD1 matches at 7 bases. The V and J ends lost 5 bases and 7 bases, in that order; junction bases with no gene match: 14. Germline V gene data show CDR1 as MNHNY and CDR2 as SVGAGI (reference sequence). The CDR3 runs 15 residues.

The chain combines TRBV28 with TRBJ2-7, with 7 bases aligning to TRBD2. CDR1 is MDHEN, CDR2 SYDVKM, per germline. The V and J ends lost 3 bases and 3 bases, in that order; junction bases with no gene match: 14. CDR3 size: 17 residues. For the CDR3, the DNA is TGTGCCAGCAGTTTTAGCGGGCTAACCGGGAAAGGCTACGAGCAGTACTTC. Translating gives CASSFSGLTGKGYEQYF.

This clone was detected only a few times. The gene calls are TRBV7-8 and TRBJ2-3; D ambiguous. Trimming left V 5 bases short and J 0 bases short, with 15 bases between. The CDR3 covers 16 residues. Germline V gives CDR1 SGHVS, CDR2 FQNEAQ. Written as DNA, the CDR3 is TGTGCCAGCAGCCGAGGAGCAATAGCCAGCACAGATACGCAGTATTTT. Protein sequence: CASSRGAIASTDTQYF.

The chain uses TRBV29-1 and TRBJ2-3; 10 bases align to TRBD2. CDR1 is SQVTM, CDR2 ANQGSEA, per germline. This CDR3 has 15 residues. J was trimmed by 8 bases and V by 0 bases; bases with no gene match: 8. This chain's CDR3 is CSVEDVSGGGGTQYF. CDR3 DNA: TGCAGCGTTGAAGATGTAAGCGGGGGGGGAGGTACGCAGTATTTT.

This rearrangement joins TRBV5-4 to TRBJ1-5; D possibly corresponds to TRBD1 (5 bases). Germline CDR1 is SGHNT and CDR2 is YYREEE (reference sequence). Trimming took off 2 bases at V and 2 bases at J, with 5 bases between the two ends. This CDR3 region has 13 residues. DNA for the CDR3: TGTGCCAGCAGCTTACAGGGCAATCAGCCCCAGCATTTT. Its translation is CASSLQGNQPQHF.

V usage is TRBV28 and J usage is TRBJ2-7, with a weak D call TRBD2 (6 bases). Per the germline V gene, CDR1 is MDHEN and CDR2 is SYDVKM. The CDR3 loop spans 14 amino acids. The V end was cut by 8 bases, the J end by 3 bases, with 17 bases between. The CDR3 coding sequence is TGTGCCAGCGGGACTCCTATGATCGTCTACGAGCAGTACTTC. As protein: CASGTPMIVYEQYF.

V and J are TRBV9 and TRBJ2-3; D may be TRBD2 (6 bases). Trimming removed 5 bases at V and 10 bases at J, with 20 bases between. The CDR3 length is 14 residues. CDR1 and CDR2 from the germline V gene are SGDLS and YYNGEE. The CDR3 is CASRQEGSTGAQYF. In nucleotides, the CDR3 is TGTGCCAGCAGACAGGAGGGCTCCACGGGGGCGCAGTATTTT.

This clone was counted only a few times. The chain is built from TRBV7-2 and TRBJ2-5, with TRBD2 matching 11 bases. With 5 bases clipped from V and 2 bases from J, the junction kept 13 bases outside the gene matches. The CDR3 spans 18 residues. Per the germline V gene, CDR1 is SGHTA and CDR2 is FQGNSA. CDR3 loop: CASSPNSLAGGQQETQYF. For the CDR3, the DNA is TGTGCCAGCAGCCCCAACTCCCTAGCGGGGGGCCAGCAAGAGACCCAGTACTTC.

The rearrangement uses TRBV9 and TRBJ2-7; a possible D gene is TRBD1 (7 bases). The V gene lost 0 bases and the J gene lost 3 bases, with 13 bases spanning the gap. CDR1 and CDR2 (germline): SGDLS, YYNGEE. The CDR3 has 15 amino acids. In DNA, the CDR3 is TGTGCCAGCAGCGTAGCAGGGGGGTCCAACTACGAGCAGTACTTC. This sequence encodes CASSVAGGSNYEQYF.

This rearrangement joins TRBV7-2 to TRBJ1-5; a weak D match, TRBD1 (6 bases). V was shortened by 5 bases and J by 3 bases, with 14 bases between the two germline ends. The CDR3 has 15 amino acids. In germline, CDR1 is SGHTA, CDR2 FQGNSA. The CDR3 sequence is CASSPSTGNNQPQHF. The CDR3 bases are TGTGCCAGCAGCCCTTCGACAGGTAACAATCAGCCCCAGCATTTT.

This clone was seen only a few times. This sequence joins TRBV7-3 and TRBJ1-2, with 8 bases fitting TRBD1. Germline values: CDR1 SGHTA, CDR2 FQGTGA. The junction had 5 bases not matched to a gene; V was cut back by 6 bases and J by 2 bases. CDR3 length equals 14 residues. The CDR3 DNA reads as TGTGCCAGCAGTCGACAGGGGATGAACTATGGCTACACCTTC. Its protein is CASSRQGMNYGYTF.

The genes are TRBV7-2 and TRBJ2-5; D might be TRBD2 (6 bases). This CDR3 contains 13 residues. Germline V gene sequence: CDR1 SGHTA, CDR2 FQGNSA. Trimming left V 9 bases short and J 1 base short, with 12 bases between. This chain's CDR3 is CASTGRLQETQYF. Written as DNA, the CDR3 is TGTGCCAGTACTGGGAGGCTCCAAGAGACCCAGTACTTC.

This clone was recorded a few times. The rearrangement joins TRBV2 to TRBJ1-1; D remains unclear. The germline V gene has CDR1 SNHLY and CDR2 FYNNEI. Trimming removed 2 bases from V and 5 bases from J, with 6 bases in between. The CDR3 has 12 residues. DNA of the CDR3: TGTGCCAGCAGTGAAACGGGGACTGAAGCTTTCTTT. Translation: CASSETGTEAFF.

This clone was seen more than once but under ten times. The chain has TRBV19 and TRBJ1-1; TRBD1 is a possible D gene (5 bases). The CDR3 consists of 13 residues. Trimming took off 5 bases at V and 5 bases at J, with 12 bases between the two ends. The germline gives CDR1 LNHDA, CDR2 SQIVND (reference sequence). The CDR3 region has the DNA TGTGCCAGTAGTCCCCCGGGGGGGACTGAAGCTTTCTTT. Translated, it gives CASSPPGGTEAFF.

The chain carries TRBV12-2 and TRBJ2-4; TRBD1 is the table's D call and was not checked against the DNA. TRBV12-2 is recorded as a pseudogene. This CDR3 spans 15 amino acids. In DNA, the CDR3 is TGTGCAAGTCGCCTCCTGGACAGCAAGACGGACATTCAGTACTTC. Its translation: CASRLLDSKTDIQYF.

This sequence joins TRBV18 and TRBJ1-2; the D is unclear. Trimming stripped 6 bases from V and 8 bases from J, with 10 bases between. This CDR3 is 11 amino acids long. The germline V gene encodes CDR1 KGHSH and CDR2 LQKENI. The CDR3 DNA reads as TGTGCCAGCTCGGCCGGAGACGGCTACACCTTC. It encodes CASSAGDGYTF.

This chain connects TRBV7-9 to TRBJ1-5; 7 nucleotides agree with TRBD1. Germline V lookup: CDR1 SEHNR, CDR2 FQNEAQ (reference sequence). V trimming: 10 bases; J trimming: 1 base; junction bases outside the gene matches: 10. This CDR3 has 15 residues. The CDR3 DNA sequence: TGTGCCACTACACAGGGGTACGGGAGCAATCAGCCCCAGCATTTT. It specifies CATTQGYGSNQPQHF.

The chain links TRBV7-2 to TRBJ2-3, with 8 bases identical to TRBD2. This CDR3 spans 17 amino acids. V was clipped by 5 bases and J by 5 bases; unmatched bases: 15. CDR1 is SGHTA, CDR2 FQGNSA, per germline. In DNA form, the CDR3 reads TGTGCCAGCAGCCCCGGTATAGCGGGGTTACTCGGAGATACGCAGTATTTT. Protein: CASSPGIAGLLGDTQYF.

The sample holds one count of this clone. V is TRBV6-6 and J is TRBJ1-1, with TRBD1 as a possible D gene (6 bases). V gave up 5 bases and J gave up 1 base, with 14 bases separating them. This CDR3 contains 15 residues. From germline, CDR1 is MNHNY and CDR2 SVGAGI (reference sequence). The CDR3 loop reads CASSVLETGNTEAFF. In nucleotides, the CDR3 is TGTGCCAGCAGTGTTCTAGAGACAGGGAACACTGAAGCTTTCTTT.

The chain uses TRBV5-1 and TRBJ1-1, with no clear D. CDR1 is SGHRS, CDR2 YFSETQ, per germline. The V gene lost 4 bases and the J gene lost 3 bases, with 10 bases spanning the gap. The CDR3 totals 13 residues. The CDR3 nucleotides read TGCGCCAGCAGCCAGCCCGGGGACACTGAAGCTTTCTTT. Protein: CASSQPGDTEAFF.

This clone has just a few counts. The chain is built from TRBV28 and TRBJ2-1, with D tentatively TRBD2 (6 bases). Germline assignment: CDR1 MDHEN and CDR2 SYDVKM. Trimming took off 3 bases at V and 10 bases at J, with 19 bases between the two ends. The CDR3 length is 15 residues. DNA of the CDR3: TGTGCCAGCAGTTTCGGGGACTTCCCTCTCCTCGAGCAGTTCTTC. It codes for CASSFGDFPLLEQFF. Variable domain in full (rest from reference TRBV28 and TRBJ2-1): DVKVTQSSRYLVKRTGEKVFLECVQDMDHENMFWYRQDPGLGLRLIYFSYDVKMKEKGDIPEGYSVSREKKERFSLILESASTNQTSMYLCASSFGDFPLLEQFFGPGTRLTVL.